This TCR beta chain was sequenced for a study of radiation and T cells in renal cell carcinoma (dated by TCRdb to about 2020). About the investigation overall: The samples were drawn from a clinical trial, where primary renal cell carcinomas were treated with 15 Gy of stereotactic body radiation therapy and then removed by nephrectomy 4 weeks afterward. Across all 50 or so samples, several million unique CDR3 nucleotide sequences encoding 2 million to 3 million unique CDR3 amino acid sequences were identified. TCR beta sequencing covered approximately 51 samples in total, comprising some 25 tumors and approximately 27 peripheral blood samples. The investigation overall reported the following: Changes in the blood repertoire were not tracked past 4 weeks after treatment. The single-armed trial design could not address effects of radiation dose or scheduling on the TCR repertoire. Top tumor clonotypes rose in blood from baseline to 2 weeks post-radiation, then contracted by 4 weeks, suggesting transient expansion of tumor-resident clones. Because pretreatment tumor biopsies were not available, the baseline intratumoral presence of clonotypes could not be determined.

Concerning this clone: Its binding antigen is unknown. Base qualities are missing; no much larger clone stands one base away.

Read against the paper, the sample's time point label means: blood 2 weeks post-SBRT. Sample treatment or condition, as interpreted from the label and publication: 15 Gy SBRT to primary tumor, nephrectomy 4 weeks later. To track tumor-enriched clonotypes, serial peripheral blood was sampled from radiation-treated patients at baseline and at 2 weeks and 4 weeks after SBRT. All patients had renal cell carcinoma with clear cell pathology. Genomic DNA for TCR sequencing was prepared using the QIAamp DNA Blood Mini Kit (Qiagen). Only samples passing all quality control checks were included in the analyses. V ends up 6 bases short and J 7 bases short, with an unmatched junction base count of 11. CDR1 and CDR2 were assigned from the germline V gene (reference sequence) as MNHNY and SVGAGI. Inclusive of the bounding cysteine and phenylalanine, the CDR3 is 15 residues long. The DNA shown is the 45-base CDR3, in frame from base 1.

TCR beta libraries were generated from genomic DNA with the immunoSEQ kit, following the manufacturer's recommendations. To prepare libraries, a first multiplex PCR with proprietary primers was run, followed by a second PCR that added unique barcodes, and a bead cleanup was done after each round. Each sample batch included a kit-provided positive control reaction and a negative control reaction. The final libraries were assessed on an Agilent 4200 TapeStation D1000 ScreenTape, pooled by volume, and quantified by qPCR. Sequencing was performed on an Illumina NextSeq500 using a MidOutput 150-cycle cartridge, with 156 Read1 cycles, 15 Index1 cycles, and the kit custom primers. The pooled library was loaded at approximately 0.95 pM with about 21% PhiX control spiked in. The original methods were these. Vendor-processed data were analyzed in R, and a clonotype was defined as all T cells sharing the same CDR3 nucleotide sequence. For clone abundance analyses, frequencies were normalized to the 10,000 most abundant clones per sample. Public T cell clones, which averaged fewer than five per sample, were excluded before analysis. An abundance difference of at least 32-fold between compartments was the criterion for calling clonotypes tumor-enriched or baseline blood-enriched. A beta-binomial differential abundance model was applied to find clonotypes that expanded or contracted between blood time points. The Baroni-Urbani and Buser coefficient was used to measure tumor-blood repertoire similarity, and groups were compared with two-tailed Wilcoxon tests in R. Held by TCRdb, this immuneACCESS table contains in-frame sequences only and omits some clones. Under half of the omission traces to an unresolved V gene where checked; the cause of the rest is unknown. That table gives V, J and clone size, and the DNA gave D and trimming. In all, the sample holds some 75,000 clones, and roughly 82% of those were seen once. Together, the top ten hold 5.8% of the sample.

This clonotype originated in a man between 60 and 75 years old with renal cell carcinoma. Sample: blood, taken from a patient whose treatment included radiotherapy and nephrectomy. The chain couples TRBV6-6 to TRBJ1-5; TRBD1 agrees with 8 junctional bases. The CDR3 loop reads CASSPETGVRQPQHF. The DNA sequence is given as TGTGCCAGCAGCCCCGAGACAGGGGTTAGGCAGCCCCAGCATTTT.